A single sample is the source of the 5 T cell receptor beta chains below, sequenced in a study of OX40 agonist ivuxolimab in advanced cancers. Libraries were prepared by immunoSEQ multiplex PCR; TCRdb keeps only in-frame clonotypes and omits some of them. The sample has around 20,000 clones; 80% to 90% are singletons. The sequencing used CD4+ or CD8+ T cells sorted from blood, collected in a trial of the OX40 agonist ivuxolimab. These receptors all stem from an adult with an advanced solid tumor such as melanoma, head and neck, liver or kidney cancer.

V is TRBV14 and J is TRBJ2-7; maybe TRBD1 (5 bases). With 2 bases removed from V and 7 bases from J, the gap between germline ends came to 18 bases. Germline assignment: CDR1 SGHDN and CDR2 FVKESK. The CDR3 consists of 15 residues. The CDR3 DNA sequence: TGTGCCAGCAGCCAATGGTCAGGGATCGGGTTTGAGCAGTACTTC. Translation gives CASSQWSGIGFEQYF.

CDR3 in DNA: TGTGCCAGCAATACCCCCTCCAAAGTTGCCTACGAGCAGTACTTC. It yields the protein CASNTPSKVAYEQYF. V and J are TRBV6-1 and TRBJ2-7; D ambiguous. V gave up 7 bases and J gave up 2 bases, with 18 bases separating them. The CDR3 has 15 amino acids. CDR1 MNHNS and CDR2 SASEGT come from the germline V gene.

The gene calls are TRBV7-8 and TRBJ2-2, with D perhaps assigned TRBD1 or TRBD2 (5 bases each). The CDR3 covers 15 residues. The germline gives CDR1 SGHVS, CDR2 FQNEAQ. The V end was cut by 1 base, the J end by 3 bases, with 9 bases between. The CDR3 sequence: CASSLGGLDTGELFF. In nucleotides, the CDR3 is TGTGCCAGCAGCTTAGGGGGGTTGGACACCGGGGAGCTGTTTTTT.

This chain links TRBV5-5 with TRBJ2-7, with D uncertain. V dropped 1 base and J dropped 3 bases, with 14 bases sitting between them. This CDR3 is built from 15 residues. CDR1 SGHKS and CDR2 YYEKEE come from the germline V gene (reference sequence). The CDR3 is CASSLSVRPDYEQYF. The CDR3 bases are TGTGCCAGCAGCTTGAGCGTCCGACCCGACTACGAGCAGTACTTC.

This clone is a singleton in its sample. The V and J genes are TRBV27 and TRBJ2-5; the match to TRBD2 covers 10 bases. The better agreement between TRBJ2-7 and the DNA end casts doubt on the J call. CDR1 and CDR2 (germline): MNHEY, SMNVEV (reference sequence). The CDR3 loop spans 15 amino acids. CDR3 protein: CASRITSGTTYEQYF. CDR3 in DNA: TGTGCCAGCAGAATTACTAGCGGGACAACCTACGAGCAGTACTTC.